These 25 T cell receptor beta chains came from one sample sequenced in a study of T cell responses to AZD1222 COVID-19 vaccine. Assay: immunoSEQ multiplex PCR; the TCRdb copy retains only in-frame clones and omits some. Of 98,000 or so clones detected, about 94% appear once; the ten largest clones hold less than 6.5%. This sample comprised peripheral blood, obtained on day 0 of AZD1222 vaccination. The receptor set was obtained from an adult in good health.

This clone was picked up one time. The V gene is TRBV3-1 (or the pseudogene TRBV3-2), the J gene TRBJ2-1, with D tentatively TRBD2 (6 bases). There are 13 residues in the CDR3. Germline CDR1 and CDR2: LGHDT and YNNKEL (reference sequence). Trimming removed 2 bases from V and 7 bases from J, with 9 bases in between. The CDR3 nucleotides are TGTGCCAGCAGCCAACTCGCGGGGAATGAGCAGTTCTTC. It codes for CASSQLAGNEQFF.

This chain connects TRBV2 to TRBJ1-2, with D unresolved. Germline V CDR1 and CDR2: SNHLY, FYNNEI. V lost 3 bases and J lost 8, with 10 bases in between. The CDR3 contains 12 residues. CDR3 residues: CASSDGRWGYTF. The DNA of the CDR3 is TGTGCCAGCAGTGACGGCCGTTGGGGCTACACCTTC.

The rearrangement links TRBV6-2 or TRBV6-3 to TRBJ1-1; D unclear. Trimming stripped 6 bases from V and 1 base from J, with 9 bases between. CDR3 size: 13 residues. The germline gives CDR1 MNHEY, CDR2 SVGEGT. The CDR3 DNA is TGTGCCAGCAGCTGGACGGCGAACACTGAAGCTTTCTTT. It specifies CASSWTANTEAFF.

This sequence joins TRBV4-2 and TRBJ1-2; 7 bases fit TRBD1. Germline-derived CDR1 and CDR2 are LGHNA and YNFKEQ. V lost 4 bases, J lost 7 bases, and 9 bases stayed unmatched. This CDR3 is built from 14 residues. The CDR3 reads CASSRPGQDFGYTF. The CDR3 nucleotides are TGTGCCAGCAGCCGACCCGGACAGGACTTTGGCTACACCTTC.

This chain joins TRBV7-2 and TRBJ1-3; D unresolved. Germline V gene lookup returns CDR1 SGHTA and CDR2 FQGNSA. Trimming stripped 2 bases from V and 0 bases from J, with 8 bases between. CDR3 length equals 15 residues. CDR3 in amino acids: CASSLQVSSGNTIYF. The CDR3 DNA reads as TGTGCCAGCAGCTTACAGGTTTCCTCTGGAAACACCATATATTTT.

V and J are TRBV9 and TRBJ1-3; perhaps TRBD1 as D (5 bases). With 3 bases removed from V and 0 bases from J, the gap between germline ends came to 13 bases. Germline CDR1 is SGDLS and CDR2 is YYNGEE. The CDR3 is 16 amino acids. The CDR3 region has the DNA TGTGCCAGCAGCGAGGGGCCAACCGCCTCTGGAAACACCATATATTTT. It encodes CASSEGPTASGNTIYF.

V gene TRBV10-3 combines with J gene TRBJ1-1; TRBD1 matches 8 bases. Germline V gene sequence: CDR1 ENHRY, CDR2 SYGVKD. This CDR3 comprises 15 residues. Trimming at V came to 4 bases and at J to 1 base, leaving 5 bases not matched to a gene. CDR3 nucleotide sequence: TGTGCCATCAGTGGTCGACAGGGGTCGAACACTGAAGCTTTCTTT. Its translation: CAISGRQGSNTEAFF.

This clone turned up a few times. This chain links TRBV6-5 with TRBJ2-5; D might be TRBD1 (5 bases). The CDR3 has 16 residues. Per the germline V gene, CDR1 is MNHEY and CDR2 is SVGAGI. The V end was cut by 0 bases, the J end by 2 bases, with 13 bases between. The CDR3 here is CASSYSMTEIQETQYF. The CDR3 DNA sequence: TGTGCCAGCAGTTACTCGATGACAGAGATACAAGAGACCCAGTACTTC.

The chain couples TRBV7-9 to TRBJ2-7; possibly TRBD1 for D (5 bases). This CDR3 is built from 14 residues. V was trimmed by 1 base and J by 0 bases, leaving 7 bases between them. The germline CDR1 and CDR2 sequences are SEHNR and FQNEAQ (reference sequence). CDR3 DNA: TGTGCCAGCAGCTTAGAAACAGGCTCCTACGAGCAGTACTTC. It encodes CASSLETGSYEQYF.

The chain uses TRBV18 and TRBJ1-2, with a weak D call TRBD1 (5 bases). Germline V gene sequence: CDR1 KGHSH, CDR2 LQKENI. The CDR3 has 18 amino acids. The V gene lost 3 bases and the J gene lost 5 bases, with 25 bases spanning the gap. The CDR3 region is CASSPLTQAGGRDYGYTF. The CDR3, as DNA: TGTGCCAGCTCACCCCTCACACAAGCGGGAGGCAGGGATTATGGCTACACCTTC. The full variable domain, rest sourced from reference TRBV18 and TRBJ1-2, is NAGVMQNPRHLVRRRGQEARLRCSPMKGHSHVYWYRQLPEEGLKFMVYLQKENIIDESGMPKERFSAEFPKEGPSILRIQQVVRGDSAAYFCASSPLTQAGGRDYGYTFGSGTRLTVV.

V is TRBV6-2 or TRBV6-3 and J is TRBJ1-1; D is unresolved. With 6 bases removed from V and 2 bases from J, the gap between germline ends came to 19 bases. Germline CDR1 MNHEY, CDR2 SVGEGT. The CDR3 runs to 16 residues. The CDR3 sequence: CASSRPTHSANTEAFF. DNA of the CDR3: TGTGCCAGCAGCAGGCCGACACACTCCGCTAACACTGAAGCTTTCTTT.

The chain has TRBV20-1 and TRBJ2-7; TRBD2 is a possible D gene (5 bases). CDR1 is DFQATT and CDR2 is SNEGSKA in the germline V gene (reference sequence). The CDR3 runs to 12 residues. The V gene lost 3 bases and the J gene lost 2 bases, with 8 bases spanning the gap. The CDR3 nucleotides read TGCAGTGCTAGTACCGGGACCTACGAGCAGTACTTC. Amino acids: CSASTGTYEQYF.

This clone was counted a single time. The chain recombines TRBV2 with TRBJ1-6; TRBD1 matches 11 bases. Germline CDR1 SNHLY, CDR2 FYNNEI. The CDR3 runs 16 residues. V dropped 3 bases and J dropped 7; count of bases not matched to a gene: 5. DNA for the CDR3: TGTGCCAGCAGTGACCACCGGGACAGGGGGAATTCACCCCTCCACTTT. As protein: CASSDHRDRGNSPLHF. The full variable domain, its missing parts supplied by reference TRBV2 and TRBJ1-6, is EPEVTQTPSHQVTQMGQEVILRCVPISNHLYFYWYRQILGQKVEFLVSFYNNEISEKSEIFDDQFSVERPDGSNFTLKIRSTKLEDSAMYFCASSDHRDRGNSPLHFGNGTRLTVT.

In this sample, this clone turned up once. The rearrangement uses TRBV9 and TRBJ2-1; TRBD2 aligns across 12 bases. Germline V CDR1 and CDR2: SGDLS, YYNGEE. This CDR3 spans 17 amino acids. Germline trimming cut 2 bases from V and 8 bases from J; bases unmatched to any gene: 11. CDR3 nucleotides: TGTGCCAGCAGCGTTAGTGCCGGGACTAGCGGGTCCTATGAGCAGTTCTTC. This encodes CASSVSAGTSGSYEQFF.

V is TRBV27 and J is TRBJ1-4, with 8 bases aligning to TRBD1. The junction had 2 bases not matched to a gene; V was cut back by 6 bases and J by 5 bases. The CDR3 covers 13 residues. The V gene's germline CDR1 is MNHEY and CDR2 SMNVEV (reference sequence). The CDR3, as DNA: TGTGCCAGCAGCCGGGACAGGAATGAAAAACTGTTTTTT. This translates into CASSRDRNEKLFF.

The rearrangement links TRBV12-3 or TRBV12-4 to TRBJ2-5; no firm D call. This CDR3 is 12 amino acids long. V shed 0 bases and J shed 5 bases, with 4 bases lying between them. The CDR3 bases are TGTGCCAGCAGTTTAGCGGAGGAGACCCAGTACTTC. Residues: CASSLAEETQYF.

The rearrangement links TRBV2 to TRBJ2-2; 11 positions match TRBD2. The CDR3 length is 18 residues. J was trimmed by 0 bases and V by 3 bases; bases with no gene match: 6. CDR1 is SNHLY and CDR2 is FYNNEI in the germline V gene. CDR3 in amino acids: CASSDKTTSGANTGELFF. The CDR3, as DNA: TGTGCCAGCAGTGATAAAACGACTAGCGGGGCGAACACCGGGGAGCTGTTTTTT. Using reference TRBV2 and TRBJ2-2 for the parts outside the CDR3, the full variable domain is EPEVTQTPSHQVTQMGQEVILRCVPISNHLYFYWYRQILGQKVEFLVSFYNNEISEKSEIFDDQFSVERPDGSNFTLKIRSTKLEDSAMYFCASSDKTTSGANTGELFFGEGSRLTVL.

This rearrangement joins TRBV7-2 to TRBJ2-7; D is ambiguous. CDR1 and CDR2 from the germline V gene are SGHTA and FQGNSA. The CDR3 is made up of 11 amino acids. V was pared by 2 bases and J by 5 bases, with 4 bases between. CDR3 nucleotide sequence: TGTGCCAGCAGCTTATTCCACGAGCAGTACTTC. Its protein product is CASSLFHEQYF.

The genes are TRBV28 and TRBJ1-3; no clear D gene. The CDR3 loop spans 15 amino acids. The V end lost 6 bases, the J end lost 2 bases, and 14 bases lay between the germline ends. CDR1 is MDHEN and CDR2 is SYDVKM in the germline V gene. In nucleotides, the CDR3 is TGTGCCAGCAGGCGACGGTCGAGCGCTGGAAACACCATATATTTT. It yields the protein CASRRRSSAGNTIYF.

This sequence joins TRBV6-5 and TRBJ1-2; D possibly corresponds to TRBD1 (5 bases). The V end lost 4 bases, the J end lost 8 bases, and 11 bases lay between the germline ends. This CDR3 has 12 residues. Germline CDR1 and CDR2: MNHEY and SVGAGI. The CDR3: CASSLGVEGYTF. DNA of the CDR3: TGTGCCAGCAGTTTGGGGGTAGAAGGCTACACCTTC.

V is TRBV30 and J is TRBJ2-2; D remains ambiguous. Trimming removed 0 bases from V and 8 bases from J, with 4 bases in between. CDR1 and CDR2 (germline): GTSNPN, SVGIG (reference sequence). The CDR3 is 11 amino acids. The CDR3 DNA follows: TGTGCCTGGAGTGTCAGGGGGGAGCTGTTTTTT. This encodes CAWSVRGELFF.

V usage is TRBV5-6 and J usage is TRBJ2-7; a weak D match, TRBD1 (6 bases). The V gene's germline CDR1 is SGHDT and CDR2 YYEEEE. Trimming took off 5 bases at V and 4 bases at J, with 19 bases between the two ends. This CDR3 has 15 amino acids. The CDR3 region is CASSFDRPPQYEQYF. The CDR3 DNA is TGTGCCAGCAGTTTTGACAGGCCCCCTCAATACGAGCAGTACTTC.

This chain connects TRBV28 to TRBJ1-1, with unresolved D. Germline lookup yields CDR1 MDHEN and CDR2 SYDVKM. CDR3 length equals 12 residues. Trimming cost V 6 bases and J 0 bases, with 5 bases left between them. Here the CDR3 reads CASRRVNTEAFF. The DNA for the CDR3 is TGTGCCAGCAGGCGCGTGAACACTGAAGCTTTCTTT.

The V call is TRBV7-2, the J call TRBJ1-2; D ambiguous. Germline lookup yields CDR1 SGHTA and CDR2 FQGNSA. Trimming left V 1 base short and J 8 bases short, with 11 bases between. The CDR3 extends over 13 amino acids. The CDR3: CASSLGQARGYTF. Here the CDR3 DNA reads TGTGCCAGCAGCTTAGGTCAGGCCCGGGGCTACACCTTC.

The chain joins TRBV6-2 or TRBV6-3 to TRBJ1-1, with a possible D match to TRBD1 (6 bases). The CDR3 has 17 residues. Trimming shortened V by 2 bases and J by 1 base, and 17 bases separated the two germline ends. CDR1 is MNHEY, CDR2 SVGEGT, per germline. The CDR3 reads CASSYPTRGNKNTEAFF. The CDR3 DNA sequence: TGTGCCAGCAGTTACCCTACAAGGGGGAACAAGAACACTGAAGCTTTCTTT.